A selection of T cell receptor beta chains follows, all from one sample in a study of blood T cell repertoires in COVID-19. Data came from immunoSEQ multiplex PCR; TCRdb stores just in-frame clones and leaves some out. This sample has around 220,000 clones, with more than 75% found just once. The sample consisted of peripheral blood. The receptors were sampled from a man aged 35-49 years with active or convalescent COVID-19. Both conserved end residues are part of each CDR3. The D gene is left open where the match is weak. Clone sizes are given selectively: once, few, many, or a class where the clone is expanded.

J: TRBJ2-7; size: -; D: -; V: TRBV30; DNA: TGTGCCTGGAGTGTACAGGAGCCCTACGAGCAGTACTTC; CDR3: CAWSVQEPYEQYF
J: TRBJ1-1; size: -; D: -; V: TRBV5-5; DNA: TGTGCCAGCAGCGGGACCGTGTGGGGGCCCAACACTGAAGCTTTCTTT; CDR3: CASSGTVWGPNTEAFF
J: TRBJ1-5; size: once; D: -; V: TRBV2; DNA: TGTGCCAGCAGTGGTGGGACACAGAAGCCCCAGCATTTT; CDR3: CASSGGTQKPQHF
J: TRBJ1-4; size: once; D: TRBD1; V: TRBV29-1; DNA: TGCAGCGTCGGAGGTCCGGGACAGGGAAGTGAAAAACTGTTTTTT; CDR3: CSVGGPGQGSEKLFF
J: TRBJ1-2; size: -; D: -; V: TRBV7-9; DNA: TGTGCCAGCAGCTTACAGGGTAACTATGGCTACACCTTC; CDR3: CASSLQGNYGYTF
J: TRBJ1-2; size: -; D: TRBD1; V: TRBV5-8; DNA: TGTGCCAGCAGCCCCCGGGACAGGGGGTACTATGGCTACACCTTC; CDR3: CASSPRDRGYYGYTF
J: TRBJ2-7; size: -; D: TRBD1; V: TRBV23-1; DNA: TGCGCCAGCAGTGGACAGGGGGATGGGGACTTC; CDR3: CASSGQGDGDF
J: TRBJ1-2; size: -; D: TRBD1; V: TRBV5-1; DNA: TGCGCCAGCAGCCTTGACAGGGGGAATGTCTATGGCTACACCTTC; CDR3: CASSLDRGNVYGYTF
J: TRBJ2-7; size: -; D: -; V: TRBV5-1; DNA: TGCGCCAGCAGCTTGGAAGCGAGCTCCTACGAGCAGTACTTC; CDR3: CASSLEASSYEQYF
J: TRBJ1-5; size: -; D: TRBD1; V: TRBV23-1; DNA: TGCGCCAGCAGTCGCACCTACAGGGGGCGCGATCAGCCCCAGCATTTT; CDR3: CASSRTYRGRDQPQHF
J: TRBJ1-1; size: once; D: -; V: TRBV5-6; DNA: TGTGCCAGCAGCTTGGGCAGTACTGAAGCTTTCTTT; CDR3: CASSLGSTEAFF
J: TRBJ2-7; size: -; D: -; V: TRBV7-3; DNA: TGTGCCAGCAGCTTAGGGCCAGGGCCCTCCTACGAGCAGTACTTC; CDR3: CASSLGPGPSYEQYF
J: TRBJ2-7; size: -; D: TRBD2; V: TRBV7-8; DNA: TGTGCCAGCAGCCACCGGGGGCGGGAGGGGTACGAGCAGTACTTC; CDR3: CASSHRGREGYEQYF
J: TRBJ2-5; size: -; D: TRBD1; V: TRBV7-7; DNA: TGTGCCAGCAGCTTTGTTCAGGGGGCGGGGGAGACCCAGTACTTC; CDR3: CASSFVQGAGETQYF
J: TRBJ2-7; size: -; D: -; V: TRBV12-3/TRBV12-4; DNA: TGTGCCAGCAGTTTGGGGGGTCAGTACGAGCAGTACTTC; CDR3: CASSLGGQYEQYF
J: TRBJ1-2; size: few; D: -; V: TRBV20-1; DNA: TGCAGTGCTAGTAGCCGCTATGGCTACACCTTC; CDR3: CSASSRYGYTF
J: TRBJ1-1; size: -; D: -; V: TRBV27; DNA: TGTGCCAGCAGTTTTGGGGCCATTACTGAAGCTTTCTTT; CDR3: CASSFGAITEAFF
J: TRBJ2-1; size: -; D: -; V: TRBV11-3; DNA: TGTGCCAGCAGCTTAGCGGGGTACAATGAGCAGTTCTTC; CDR3: CASSLAGYNEQFF
J: TRBJ2-3; size: -; D: TRBD2; V: TRBV7-3; DNA: TGTGCCAGCAGCTTGACTAGCGGGAGGCCATCAGATACGCAGTATTTT; CDR3: CASSLTSGRPSDTQYF
J: TRBJ1-5; size: -; D: TRBD1; V: TRBV5-6; DNA: TGTGCCAGCAGCAGAAGGACAGGGGGCAGGGGTGGCAATCAGCCCCAGCATTTT; CDR3: CASSRRTGGRGGNQPQHF
J: TRBJ1-1; size: -; D: -; V: TRBV6-5; DNA: TGTGCCAGCAAGATGTACGACACACTCCCCACTGAAGCTTTCTTT; CDR3: CASKMYDTLPTEAFF
J: TRBJ1-3; size: -; D: -; V: TRBV30; DNA: TGTGCCTGGAGCCCAGGCCTTTTTTACTCTGGAAACACCATATATTTT; CDR3: CAWSPGLFYSGNTIYF
J: TRBJ1-2; size: -; D: TRBD1; V: TRBV28; DNA: TGTGCCAGCAGTGACAGGGGGAGCTATGGCTACACCTTC; CDR3: CASSDRGSYGYTF
J: TRBJ2-2; size: -; D: TRBD2; V: TRBV11-3; DNA: TGTGCCAGCAGCTCAAATCGGTGGGGGGGACCTTCGTCGAACACCGGGGAGCTGTTTTTT; CDR3: CASSSNRWGGPSSNTGELFF
J: TRBJ1-5; size: -; D: -; V: TRBV28; DNA: TGTGCCAGCAGTTTAGGGGCTTATAGCAATCAGCCCCAGCATTTT; CDR3: CASSLGAYSNQPQHF
J: TRBJ2-2; size: -; D: -; V: TRBV9; DNA: TGTGCCAGCAGCGTACGCGGGACGAACACCGGGGAGCTGTTTTTT; CDR3: CASSVRGTNTGELFF
J: TRBJ1-3; size: -; D: -; V: TRBV28; DNA: TGTGCCAGCAGACCCATGCAGGGGAACTCTGGAAACACCATATATTTT; CDR3: CASRPMQGNSGNTIYF
J: TRBJ1-1; size: -; D: -; V: TRBV14; DNA: TGTGCCAGCAGCCAATCGCGGGGCGTGGGGACTGAAGCTTTCTTT; CDR3: CASSQSRGVGTEAFF
J: TRBJ2-1; size: -; D: TRBD2; V: TRBV5-1; DNA: TGCGCCAGCAGCTTGGGACTAGCGGGGTTCTACAATGAGCAGTTCTTC; CDR3: CASSLGLAGFYNEQFF
J: TRBJ2-1; size: -; D: -; V: TRBV27; DNA: TGTGCCAGCAGCCCCGCCGGCTCCTACAATGAGCAGTTCTTC; CDR3: CASSPAGSYNEQFF
J: TRBJ2-1; size: -; D: TRBD2; V: TRBV7-3; DNA: TGTGCCAGCAGCTCCCGGACTAGCGGGGGCAATGAGCAGTTCTTC; CDR3: CASSSRTSGGNEQFF
J: TRBJ2-1; size: few; D: TRBD2; V: TRBV20-1; DNA: TGCAGTGCTAGTAGCTTTTCTAGCGGGATCTACAATGAGCAGTTCTTC; CDR3: CSASSFSSGIYNEQFF